This TCR beta chain is drawn from a study of blood T cell repertoires in COVID-19. About the research overall: Specimens from acute and convalescent COVID-19 originated in the United States, Italy and Spain.

The germline V gene encodes CDR1 MDHEN and CDR2 SYDVKM. V lost 6 bases and J 4 bases, leaving 16 bases between the germline ends. CDR3 length: 14 amino acids. Per the original methods: By means of reference gene primer amplification, nucleated cell counts were estimated. Sequencing was performed with immunoSEQ multiplex PCR; in TCRdb, only in-frame clones are kept and a portion is missing. V, J and clone size derive from that table, while D and trimming were established from the DNA sequence. The repertoire has hundreds of thousands of clones, more than 80% of them found once; the top ten carry 1.4%.

Sequenced sample: peripheral blood. V gene TRBV28 combines with J gene TRBJ2-7, with D tentatively TRBD1 (6 bases). The receptor's source is a woman in her twenties or thirties with active or convalescent COVID-19. The CDR3 is CASSPPDSPYEQYF. The CDR3 coding sequence is TGTGCCAGCAGCCCCCCGGACAGTCCTTACGAGCAGTACTTC.